This is a list of T cell receptor beta chains from one sample in a study of T-cell reconstitution after alpha-beta-depleted transplantation in children. TCRdb recomputed calls from the PCR reads with MiXCR, one row per CDR3 protein. The data show fewer than 550,000 distinct CDR3 sequences, roughly a tenth seen once. Specimen: PBMCs, collected before TCRalphabeta/CD19-depleted stem cell transplant. These receptors were taken from a child under 10 years old with inherited bone marrow failure, due to receive a stem cell transplant. Both conserved end residues are part of each CDR3. A D gene is named only where the DNA matches it firmly. Clone size is shown for a subset of rows, as once, few, many or a class of expanded clone.

abundance: .; v_gene: TRBV7-2; d_gene: .; j_gene: TRBJ1-1; CDR3aa: CASSSSAFEAFF; CDR3nt: TGTGCCAGCAGCTCCTCCGCTTTTGAAGCTTTCTTT
abundance: .; v_gene: TRBV28; d_gene: .; j_gene: TRBJ1-6; CDR3aa: CASSPSIGEESPLHF; CDR3nt: TGTGCCAGCAGTCCCTCGATCGGGGAAGAATCACCCCTCCACTTT
abundance: many; v_gene: TRBV12-3/TRBV12-4; d_gene: TRBD2; j_gene: TRBJ2-7; CDR3aa: CASSLQITSGSTYEQYF; CDR3nt: TGTGCCAGCAGTTTACAGATTACTAGCGGGAGTACCTACGAGCAGTACTTC
abundance: many; v_gene: TRBV28; d_gene: .; j_gene: TRBJ1-1; CDR3aa: CASNQGTAVNTEAFF; CDR3nt: TGTGCCAGCAACCAGGGGACGGCCGTCAACACTGAAGCTTTCTTT
abundance: .; v_gene: TRBV20-1; d_gene: .; j_gene: TRBJ2-7; CDR3aa: CSAREGTDSYEQYF; CDR3nt: TGCAGTGCTAGAGAGGGGACTGATTCCTACGAGCAGTACTTC
abundance: many; v_gene: TRBV20-1; d_gene: .; j_gene: TRBJ2-7; CDR3aa: CSAREIAGPKSYEQYF; CDR3nt: TGCAGTGCTAGGGAAATCGCGGGACCGAAATCCTACGAGCAGTACTTC
abundance: few; v_gene: TRBV29-1; d_gene: .; j_gene: TRBJ2-3; CDR3aa: CSAGVILAQDPWTDTQYF; CDR3nt: .
abundance: many; v_gene: TRBV20-1; d_gene: TRBD2; j_gene: TRBJ2-1; CDR3aa: CSGGSGIYNEQFF; CDR3nt: TGCAGCGGAGGTAGCGGGATTTACAATGAGCAGTTCTTC
abundance: many; v_gene: TRBV7-9; d_gene: TRBD2; j_gene: TRBJ2-7; CDR3aa: CASSLAGRPYEQYF; CDR3nt: TGTGCCAGCAGCTTGGCCGGGAGGCCCTACGAGCAGTACTTC
abundance: .; v_gene: TRBV2; d_gene: .; j_gene: TRBJ2-7; CDR3aa: CASSEGRDPYEQYF; CDR3nt: TGTGCCAGCAGTGAAGGGCGGGACCCCTACGAGCAGTACTTC
abundance: many; v_gene: TRBV27; d_gene: TRBD2; j_gene: TRBJ2-3; CDR3aa: CASSLRFGTRTDTQYF; CDR3nt: TGTGCCAGCAGTTTACGCTTTGGGACTAGGACAGATACGCAGTATTTT
abundance: few; v_gene: TRBV6-1; d_gene: .; j_gene: TRBJ2-3; CDR3aa: CASSERGFTDSTDTQYF; CDR3nt: TGTGCCAGCAGTGAACGTGGCTTTACAGACAGCACAGATACGCAGTATTTT
abundance: .; v_gene: TRBV12-3/TRBV12-4; d_gene: TRBD2; j_gene: TRBJ2-7; CDR3aa: CASSFDPGLAGDRDVYEQYF; CDR3nt: TGTGCCAGCAGTTTCGACCCGGGACTAGCGGGAGATCGAGATGTGTACGAGCAGTACTTC
abundance: few; v_gene: TRBV7-9; d_gene: TRBD1; j_gene: TRBJ1-2; CDR3aa: CASSLGPRDRAFYGYTF; CDR3nt: TGTGCCAGCAGCTTAGGTCCCCGGGACAGGGCATTCTATGGCTACACCTTC
abundance: few; v_gene: TRBV11-1; d_gene: TRBD2; j_gene: TRBJ2-5; CDR3aa: CASSLRLAGGPDQETQYF; CDR3nt: TGTGCCAGCAGCTTAAGACTAGCGGGAGGGCCCGACCAAGAGACCCAGTACTTC
abundance: many; v_gene: TRBV11-1; d_gene: TRBD1; j_gene: TRBJ1-3; CDR3aa: CASSPPRAGGFSGNTIYF; CDR3nt: TGTGCCAGCAGCCCACCACGGGCAGGGGGATTCTCTGGAAACACCATATATTTT
abundance: many; v_gene: TRBV28; d_gene: .; j_gene: TRBJ2-3; CDR3aa: CASSLKQYTDTQYF; CDR3nt: TGTGCCAGCAGTTTGAAGCAGTACACAGATACGCAGTATTTT
abundance: many; v_gene: TRBV13; d_gene: .; j_gene: TRBJ2-1; CDR3aa: CASSQRQPRVNEQFF; CDR3nt: TGTGCCAGCAGCCAACGACAGCCCCGTGTCAATGAGCAGTTCTTC
abundance: few; v_gene: TRBV28; d_gene: TRBD1; j_gene: TRBJ1-2; CDR3aa: CASSSLTGTGDGYTF; CDR3nt: TGTGCCAGCAGTTCCCTTACCGGGACAGGGGATGGCTACACCTTC
abundance: many; v_gene: TRBV10-2; d_gene: .; j_gene: TRBJ1-6; CDR3aa: CASSDGSTNNSPLHF; CDR3nt: TGCGCCAGCAGTGATGGCAGCACGAATAATTCACCCCTCCACTTT
abundance: many; v_gene: TRBV10-2; d_gene: TRBD2; j_gene: TRBJ2-1; CDR3aa: CASSAAGGPYNEQFF; CDR3nt: TGCGCCAGCAGTGCTGCGGGAGGGCCCTACAATGAGCAGTTCTTC
abundance: many; v_gene: TRBV29-1; d_gene: .; j_gene: TRBJ2-2; CDR3aa: CSVVWGGGELFF; CDR3nt: TGCAGCGTCGTCTGGGGTGGCGGGGAGCTGTTTTTT
abundance: .; v_gene: TRBV12-3/TRBV12-4; d_gene: TRBD2; j_gene: TRBJ2-3; CDR3aa: CATKEAGGVFDTQYF; CDR3nt: TGTGCCACCAAGGAGGCGGGAGGGGTCTTTGATACGCAGTATTTT
abundance: .; v_gene: TRBV28; d_gene: .; j_gene: TRBJ1-2; CDR3aa: CASSAAGGIYGYTF; CDR3nt: TGTGCCAGCAGTGCTGCCGGGGGGATCTACGGCTACACCTTC
abundance: many; v_gene: TRBV12-3/TRBV12-4; d_gene: TRBD2; j_gene: TRBJ2-5; CDR3aa: CASSLTSGRETQYF; CDR3nt: TGTGCCAGCAGTCTCACTAGCGGGAGGGAGACCCAGTACTTC
abundance: .; v_gene: TRBV29-1; d_gene: .; j_gene: TRBJ2-4; CDR3aa: CSVEDTEGGGNIQYF; CDR3nt: TGCAGCGTTGAAGATACGGAAGGGGGGGGAAACATTCAGTACTTC
abundance: many; v_gene: TRBV24-1; d_gene: .; j_gene: TRBJ1-2; CDR3aa: CATSDRFDGGYTF; CDR3nt: TGTGCCACCAGTGATAGATTCGACGGAGGCTACACCTTC
abundance: many; v_gene: TRBV27; d_gene: .; j_gene: TRBJ2-7; CDR3aa: CASSSAGTLPYEQYF; CDR3nt: TGTGCCAGCAGTTCCGCCGGGACACTCCCCTACGAGCAGTACTTC
abundance: many; v_gene: TRBV10-3; d_gene: TRBD2; j_gene: TRBJ2-2; CDR3aa: CAISDLLAGVTGELFF; CDR3nt: TGTGCCATCAGTGATTTGTTAGCGGGAGTCACCGGGGAGCTGTTTTTT
abundance: many; v_gene: TRBV4-1; d_gene: TRBD1; j_gene: TRBJ1-2; CDR3aa: CASSQATGLIYGYTF; CDR3nt: TGCGCCAGCAGCCAGGCGACAGGGCTCATCTATGGCTACACCTTC
abundance: many; v_gene: TRBV2; d_gene: TRBD1; j_gene: TRBJ1-5; CDR3aa: CASSEGGQTSYSNQPQHF; CDR3nt: TGTGCCAGCAGTGAAGGGGGACAGACCTCTTATAGCAATCAGCCCCAGCATTTT
abundance: many; v_gene: TRBV5-1; d_gene: TRBD2; j_gene: TRBJ2-5; CDR3aa: CASRLAGVEETQYF; CDR3nt: TGCGCCAGCAGACTAGCGGGAGTGGAAGAGACCCAGTACTTC
abundance: many; v_gene: TRBV28; d_gene: .; j_gene: TRBJ1-3; CDR3aa: CASSLPLGSGNTIYF; CDR3nt: TGTGCCAGCAGTTTGCCTTTAGGCTCTGGAAACACCATATATTTT
abundance: many; v_gene: TRBV28; d_gene: TRBD1; j_gene: TRBJ2-5; CDR3aa: CASNIDRGLETQYF; CDR3nt: TGTGCCAGCAACATCGACAGGGGGCTAGAGACCCAGTACTTC
abundance: many; v_gene: TRBV20-1; d_gene: .; j_gene: TRBJ2-1; CDR3aa: CSSNAGHLYNEQFF; CDR3nt: TGCAGTTCGAATGCGGGACACCTTTACAATGAGCAGTTCTTC